Presented here are 14 T cell receptor beta chains from one specimen sequenced in a study of low-dose radiotherapy and immunotherapy resistance in tumors. Described time point: before trial treatment. With TRAV- and TRBV-specific primers, first-strand cDNA was made, covering the alpha and beta chains. TCRs underwent 20 PCR cycles of amplification with a constant-region primer and V-primer adapter. Each CDR3 protein is one row after TCRdb ran MiXCR on the reads. The profile covers 60,000 to 90,000 distinct CDR3 sequences, with about a third appearing a single time and approximately 12% taken by the ten largest. The sequences come from PBMCs, collected before treatment. These receptors all come from a female donor with ovarian cancer.

The chain employs TRBV5-5 and TRBJ2-5, with no clear D. The CDR3 sequence is 13 residues long. Germline assignment: CDR1 SGHKS and CDR2 YYEKEE (reference sequence). The V end lost 1 base, the J end lost 3 bases, and 7 bases lay between the germline ends. DNA for the CDR3: TGTGCCAGCAGCTTGATCTCAGAAGAGACCCAGTACTTC. This gives the protein CASSLISEETQYF.

On this clonotype: A far larger clone is one nucleotide away, so this likely arose from a read error. The rearrangement links TRBV11-3 to TRBJ2-7, with D perhaps matching TRBD1 (6 bases). V was trimmed by 5 bases and J by 7 bases, leaving 18 bases between them. The CDR3 contains 14 residues. From germline, CDR1 is SGHNT and CDR2 YENEEA. The DNA of the CDR3 is TGTGCCAGCAGCCCGAGCAGGGGCTACAATGAGCAGTACTTC. It encodes CASSPSRGYNEQYF.

This clonotype has a count of ten or more. This rearrangement joins TRBV4-3 to TRBJ2-6; D gene ambiguous. This CDR3 spans 18 amino acids. Germline CDR1 and CDR2: LGHNA and YSLEER. Trimming stripped 1 base from V and 2 bases from J, with 15 bases between. DNA of the CDR3: TGCGCCAGCAGCCAAGTTGGCTGGCGTGGGGCTGGGGCCAACGTCCTGACTTTC. As protein: CASSQVGWRGAGANVLTF.

This clonotype appeared many times. This chain uses TRBV29-1 with TRBJ1-2, with D possibly being TRBD1 (5 bases). The germline V gene encodes CDR1 SQVTM and CDR2 ANQGSEA. Trimming shortened V by 1 base and J by 4 bases, and 10 bases separated the two germline ends. The CDR3 is 13 amino acids. CDR3 nucleotide sequence: TGCAGCGTTGAAGGACAGACCTTCTATGGCTACACCTTC. Its protein is CSVEGQTFYGYTF. The variable domain in full, completed from reference TRBV29-1 and TRBJ1-2, reads SAVISQKPSRDICQRGTSLTIQCQVDSQVTMMFWYRQQPGQSLTLIATANQGSEATYESGFVIDKFPISRPNLTFSTLTVSNMSPEDSSIYLCSVEGQTFYGYTFGSGTRLTVV.

This clonotype was observed at least ten times. The CDR3 sequence is CASSPLLVVAGEETQYF. The CDR3, as DNA: TGTGCCAGCAGTCCCCTTTTAGTCGTAGCGGGAGAGGAGACCCAGTACTTC. The chain carries TRBV6-2 or TRBV6-3 and TRBJ2-5, with 9 bases fitting TRBD2. Germline loops: CDR1 MNHEY, CDR2 SVGEGT. CDR3 length equals 17 residues. J lost 5 bases, V lost 5 bases, and 15 bases had no gene match.

V is TRBV5-1 and J is TRBJ1-1; no clear D gene. The V end was cut by 6 bases, the J end by 6 bases, with 21 bases between. The CDR3 is 15 residues long. Germline V gene lookup returns CDR1 SGHRS and CDR2 YFSETQ. The CDR3 here is CASKGELLRKAEAFF. The CDR3 bases are TGCGCCAGCAAAGGCGAGCTATTAAGGAAGGCTGAAGCTTTCTTT.

V and J are TRBV15 and TRBJ1-5; tentative D call: TRBD1 (5 bases). The CDR3 totals 19 residues. Germline values: CDR1 LNHNV, CDR2 YYDKDF (reference sequence). V dropped 5 bases and J dropped 0 bases, with 23 bases sitting between them. DNA for the CDR3: TGTGCCACCAGCTCTCTACTAACGCAGGGCTCTTATAGCAATCAGCCCCAGCATTTT. Translated, it gives CATSSLLTQGSYSNQPQHF.

This clonotype occurred many times. The V and J genes are TRBV7-2 and TRBJ2-2; D remains unclear. Germline assignment: CDR1 SGHTA and CDR2 FQGNSA. The CDR3 is 14 amino acids. The V end lost 5 bases, the J end lost 2 bases, and 9 bases lay between the germline ends. CDR3: CASSTALNTGELFF. Written as DNA, the CDR3 is TGTGCCAGCAGCACCGCCCTAAACACCGGGGAGCTGTTTTTT.

There are many counts of this clonotype. The V call is TRBV10-3, the J call TRBJ2-1; TRBD2 matches at 15 bases. The junction had 10 bases not matched to a gene; V was cut back by 3 bases and J by 1 base. The CDR3 is 20 amino acids. CDR1 ENHRY and CDR2 SYGVKD come from the germline V gene. The CDR3, as DNA: TGTGCCATCAGTGAACACGGGACTAGCGGGAGGCGGGGGTCCTACAATGAGCAGTTCTTC. It is translated as CAISEHGTSGRRGSYNEQFF.

This clonotype was seen at least ten times. The chain combines TRBV4-2 with TRBJ2-6; 8 bases line up with TRBD1. Germline-derived CDR1 and CDR2 are LGHNA and YNFKEQ. The J segment lost 2 bases and the V segment lost 0 bases, leaving 3 bases of the junction unmatched. This CDR3 contains 17 residues. The CDR3 spells CASSQESGGAGANVLTF. As DNA, the CDR3 is TGTGCCAGCAGCCAAGAGTCAGGGGGCGCTGGGGCCAACGTCCTGACTTTC.

At least ten counts were recorded for this clonotype. V usage is TRBV27 and J usage is TRBJ2-3, with D possibly TRBD2 on 5 matching bases. The CDR3 consists of 16 residues. Trimming took off 10 bases at V and 1 base at J, with 21 bases between the two ends. The germline V gene has CDR1 MNHEY and CDR2 SMNVEV (reference sequence). CDR3 in amino acids: CATARSGNVRTDTQYF. The CDR3 DNA reads TGTGCCACAGCGAGGTCGGGGAATGTTCGCACAGATACGCAGTATTTT.

This clonotype was recorded many times. V is TRBV5-1 and J is TRBJ2-3, with D perhaps TRBD1 or TRBD2 (5 bases each). Germline values: CDR1 SGHRS, CDR2 YFSETQ. Deletions cut 3 bases from V and 0 bases from J, with 14 bases between. The CDR3 covers 16 residues. CDR3 region: CASSYRDVLSTDTQYF. The CDR3 DNA sequence: TGCGCCAGCAGCTACCGGGACGTCCTAAGCACAGATACGCAGTATTTT.

The chain combines TRBV2 with TRBJ2-6; D not certain. The germline gives CDR1 SNHLY, CDR2 FYNNEI. The CDR3 extends over 15 amino acids. Trimming shortened V by 4 bases and J by 0 bases, and 7 bases separated the two germline ends. CDR3 protein: CASSGRLSGANVLTF. CDR3 coding DNA: TGTGCCAGCAGTGGACGGCTCTCTGGGGCCAACGTCCTGACTTTC. The whole variable domain, remainder taken from reference TRBV2 and TRBJ2-6, is EPEVTQTPSHQVTQMGQEVILRCVPISNHLYFYWYRQILGQKVEFLVSFYNNEISEKSEIFDDQFSVERPDGSNFTLKIRSTKLEDSAMYFCASSGRLSGANVLTFGAGSRLTVL.

The chain couples TRBV11-3 to TRBJ2-1, with 10 bases that match TRBD2. The CDR3 sequence is 14 residues long. J gave up 9 bases and V 4 bases, and 6 bases lay outside the gene matches. Germline CDR1 and CDR2: SGHNT and YENEEA. As DNA, the CDR3 is TGTGCCAGCAGCTCTCTAGCGGGAGCAACTGAGCAGTTCTTC. It translates to CASSSLAGATEQFF. The variable domain in full, with the rest retrieved from reference TRBV11-3 and TRBJ2-1, is EAGVVQSPRYKIIEKKQPVAFWCNPISGHNTLYWYLQNLGQGPELLIRYENEEAVDDSQLPKDRFSAERLKGVDSTLKIQPAELGDSAVYLCASSSLAGATEQFFGPGTRLTVL.